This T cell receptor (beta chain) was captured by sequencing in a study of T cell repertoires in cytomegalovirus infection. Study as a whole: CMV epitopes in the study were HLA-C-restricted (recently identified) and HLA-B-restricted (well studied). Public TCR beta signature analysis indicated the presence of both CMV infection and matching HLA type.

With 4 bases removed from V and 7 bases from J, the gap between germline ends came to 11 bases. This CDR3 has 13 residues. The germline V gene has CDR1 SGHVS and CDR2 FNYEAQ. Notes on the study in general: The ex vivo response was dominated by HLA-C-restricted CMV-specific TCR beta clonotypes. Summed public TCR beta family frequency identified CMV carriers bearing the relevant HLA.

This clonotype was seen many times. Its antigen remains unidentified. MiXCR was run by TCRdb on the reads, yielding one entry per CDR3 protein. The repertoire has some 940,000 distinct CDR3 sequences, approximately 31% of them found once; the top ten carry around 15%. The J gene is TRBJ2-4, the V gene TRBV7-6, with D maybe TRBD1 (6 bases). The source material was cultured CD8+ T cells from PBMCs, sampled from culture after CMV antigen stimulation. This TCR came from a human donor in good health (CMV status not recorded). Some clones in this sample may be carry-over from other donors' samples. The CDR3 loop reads CASSSWDTNIQYF. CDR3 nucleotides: TGTGCCAGCAGCTCCTGGGACACGAACATTCAGTACTTC.